The T cell receptor beta chain under discussion was sequenced for a study of control samples from healthy donors and cancer patients. Germline CDR1 reads MNHEY; CDR2 reads SVGAGI. V shed 2 bases and J shed 4 bases, with 9 bases lying between them. The length of the CDR3 is 14 residues. The method was immunoSEQ multiplex PCR; TCRdb's version includes in-frame clones alone and lacks a portion of them. The sample comprises 200,000 or so clones, 91% of which are singletons, and about 2% rests with the top ten. Sequences were obtained from blood. The rearrangement uses TRBV6-5 and TRBJ2-1; tentative D call: TRBD2 (5 bases). This TCR came from a man aged 25 to 40 in good health. The CDR3 loop is CASSYDGVYNEQFF. The CDR3 DNA follows: TGTGCCAGCAGTTACGACGGGGTATACAATGAGCAGTTCTTC.